This T cell receptor beta chain was found in a study of blood T cell repertoires in COVID-19. Study details: T cells, B-cell-depleted T cells, or PBMCs supplied cDNA or gDNA.

This CDR3 region has 15 residues. In germline, CDR1 is SGHAT, CDR2 FQNNGV. Trimming left V 2 bases short and J 7 bases short, with 15 bases between. The data were produced by immunoSEQ multiplex PCR, yet TCRdb's version contains in-frame clones alone and is incomplete. The sample shows some 25,000 clones, 70% to 90% of them seen only once. Material: peripheral blood. The chain employs TRBV11-2 and TRBJ2-1; D is possibly TRBD2 (5 bases). This sequence originates from an older man with COVID-19, enrolled during active disease. CDR3 sequence reads: CASSLPREGYNEQFF. CDR3 in DNA: TGTGCCAGCAGCTTACCAAGAGAGGGATATAATGAGCAGTTCTTC.